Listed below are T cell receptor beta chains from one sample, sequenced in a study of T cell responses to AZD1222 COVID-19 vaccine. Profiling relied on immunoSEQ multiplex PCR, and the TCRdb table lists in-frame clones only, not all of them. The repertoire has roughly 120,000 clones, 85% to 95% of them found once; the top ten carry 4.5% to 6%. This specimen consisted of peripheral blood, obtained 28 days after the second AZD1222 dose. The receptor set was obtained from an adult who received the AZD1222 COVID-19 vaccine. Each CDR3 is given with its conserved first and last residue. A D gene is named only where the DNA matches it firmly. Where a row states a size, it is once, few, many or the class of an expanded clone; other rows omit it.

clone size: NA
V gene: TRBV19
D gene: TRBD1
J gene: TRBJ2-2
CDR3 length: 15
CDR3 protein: CASRQGWENTGELFF
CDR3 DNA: TGTGCCAGTCGACAGGGTTGGGAGAACACCGGGGAGCTGTTTTTT

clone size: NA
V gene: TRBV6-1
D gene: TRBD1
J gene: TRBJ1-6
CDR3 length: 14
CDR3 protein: CASSLGQGASPLHF
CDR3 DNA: TGTGCCAGCAGCTTGGGACAGGGAGCATCACCCCTCCACTTT

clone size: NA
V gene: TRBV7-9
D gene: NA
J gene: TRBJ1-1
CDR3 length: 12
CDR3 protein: CASSRENTEAFF
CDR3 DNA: TGTGCCAGCAGCCGTGAAAACACTGAAGCTTTCTTT

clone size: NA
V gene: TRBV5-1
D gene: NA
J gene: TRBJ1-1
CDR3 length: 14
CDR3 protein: CASSLRSGGTEAFF
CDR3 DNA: TGCGCCAGCAGCTTGCGGTCGGGAGGGACTGAAGCTTTCTTT

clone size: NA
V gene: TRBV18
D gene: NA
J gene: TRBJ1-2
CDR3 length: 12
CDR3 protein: CASSPRGHGYTF
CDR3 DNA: TGTGCCAGCTCACCACGGGGACATGGCTACACCTTC

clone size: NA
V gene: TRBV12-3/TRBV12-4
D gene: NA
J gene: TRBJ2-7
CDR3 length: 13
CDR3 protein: CASSPHSGSEQYF
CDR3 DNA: TGTGCCAGCAGTCCACACTCGGGCAGCGAGCAGTACTTC

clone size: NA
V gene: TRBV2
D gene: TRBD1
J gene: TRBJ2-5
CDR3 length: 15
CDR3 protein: CASSRDRDRQETQYF
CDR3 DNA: TGTGCCAGCAGCCGGGACAGAGACAGACAAGAGACCCAGTACTTC

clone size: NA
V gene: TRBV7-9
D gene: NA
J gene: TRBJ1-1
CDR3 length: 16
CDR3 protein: CASSLADRSPGTEAFF
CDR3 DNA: TGTGCCAGCAGCTTAGCGGACCGGTCCCCTGGCACTGAAGCTTTCTTT

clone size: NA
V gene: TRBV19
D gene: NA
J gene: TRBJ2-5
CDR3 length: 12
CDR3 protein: CASSRQAGTQYF
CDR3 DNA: TGTGCCAGTAGTAGGCAGGCCGGGACCCAGTACTTC

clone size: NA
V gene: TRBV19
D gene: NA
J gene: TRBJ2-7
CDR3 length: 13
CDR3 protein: CASSITVEYEQYF
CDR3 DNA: TGTGCCAGTAGTATAACGGTGGAATACGAGCAGTACTTC

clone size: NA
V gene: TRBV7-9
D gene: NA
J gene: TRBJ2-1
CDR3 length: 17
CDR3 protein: CASSLPLAQGIYNEQFF
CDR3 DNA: TGTGCCAGCAGCTTACCCTTGGCGCAGGGGATATACAATGAGCAGTTCTTC

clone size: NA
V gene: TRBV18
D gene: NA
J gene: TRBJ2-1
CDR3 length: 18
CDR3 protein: CASSPEVGGITLGNEQFF
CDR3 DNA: TGTGCCAGCTCACCCGAGGTGGGCGGGATTACCTTGGGCAATGAGCAGTTCTTC

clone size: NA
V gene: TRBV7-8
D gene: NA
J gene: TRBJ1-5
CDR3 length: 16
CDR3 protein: CASSLAQGAGNQPQHF
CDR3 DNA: TGTGCCAGCAGCTTAGCGCAAGGGGCGGGCAATCAGCCCCAGCATTTT

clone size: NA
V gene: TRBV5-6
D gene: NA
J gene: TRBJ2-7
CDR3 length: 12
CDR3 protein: CASSPLNNEQYF
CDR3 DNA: TGTGCCAGCAGCCCATTAAACAACGAGCAGTACTTC

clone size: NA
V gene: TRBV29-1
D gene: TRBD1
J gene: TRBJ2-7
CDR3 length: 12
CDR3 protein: CSVGDRAYEQYF
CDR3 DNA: TGCAGCGTGGGGGACAGGGCCTACGAGCAGTACTTC

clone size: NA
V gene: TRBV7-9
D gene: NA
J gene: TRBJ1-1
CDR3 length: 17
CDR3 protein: CASSPGQGWGLNTEAFF
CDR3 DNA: TGTGCCAGCAGCCCGGGGCAGGGCTGGGGCTTGAACACTGAAGCTTTCTTT

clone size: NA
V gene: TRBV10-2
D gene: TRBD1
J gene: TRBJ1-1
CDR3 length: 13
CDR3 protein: CASSDRGITEAFF
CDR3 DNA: TGCGCCAGCAGTGACAGGGGGATTACTGAAGCTTTCTTT

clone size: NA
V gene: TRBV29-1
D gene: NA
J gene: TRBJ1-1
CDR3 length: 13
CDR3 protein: CSGSTGTDTEAFF
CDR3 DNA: TGCAGCGGTTCGACAGGTACGGACACTGAAGCTTTCTTT

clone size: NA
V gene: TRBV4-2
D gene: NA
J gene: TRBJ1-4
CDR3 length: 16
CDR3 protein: CASSQDLLRSNEKLFF
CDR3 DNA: TGTGCCAGCAGCCAAGACTTACTACGGTCTAATGAAAAACTGTTTTTT

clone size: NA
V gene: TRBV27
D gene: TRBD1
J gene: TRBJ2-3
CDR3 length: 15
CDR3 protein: CASSLGDRGTDTQYF
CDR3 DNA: TGTGCCAGCAGTTTAGGGGACAGGGGCACAGATACGCAGTATTTT

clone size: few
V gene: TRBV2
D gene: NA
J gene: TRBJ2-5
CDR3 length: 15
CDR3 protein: CASSDGGRGGETQYF
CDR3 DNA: TGTGCCAGCAGTGATGGGGGCAGGGGGGGCGAGACCCAGTACTTC

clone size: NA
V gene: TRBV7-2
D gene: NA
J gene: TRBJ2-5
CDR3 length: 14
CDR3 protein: CASSLVAEGETQYF
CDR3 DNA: TGTGCCAGCAGCTTAGTCGCGGAGGGGGAGACCCAGTACTTC

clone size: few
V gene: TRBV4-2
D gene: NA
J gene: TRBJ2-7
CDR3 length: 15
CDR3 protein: CASSQDWGPSYEQYF
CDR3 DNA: TGTGCCAGCAGCCAAGATTGGGGACCCTCCTACGAGCAGTACTTC

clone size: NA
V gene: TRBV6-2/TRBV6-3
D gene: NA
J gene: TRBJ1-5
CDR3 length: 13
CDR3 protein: CASSDTGDQPQHF
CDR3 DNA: TGTGCCAGCAGCGACACGGGGGATCAGCCCCAGCATTTT

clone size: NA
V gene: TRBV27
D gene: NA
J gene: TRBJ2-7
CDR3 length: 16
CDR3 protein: CASSLSGRGGSYEQYF
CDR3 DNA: TGTGCCAGCAGTTTATCAGGGAGGGGGGGTTCCTACGAGCAGTACTTC

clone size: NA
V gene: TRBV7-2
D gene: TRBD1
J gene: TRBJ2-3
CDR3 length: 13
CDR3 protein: CASSNTGGDTQYF
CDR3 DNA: TGTGCCAGCAGCAACACAGGGGGAGATACGCAGTATTTT

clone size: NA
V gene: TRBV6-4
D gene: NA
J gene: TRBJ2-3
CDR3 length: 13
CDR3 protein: CARPTGRTDTQYF
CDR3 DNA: TGTGCCAGACCGACAGGTCGCACAGATACGCAGTATTTT

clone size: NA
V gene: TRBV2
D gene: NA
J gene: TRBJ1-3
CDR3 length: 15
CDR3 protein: CASRGVRIQTDTIYF
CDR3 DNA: TGTGCCAGCAGAGGTGTAAGGATCCAAACGGACACCATATATTTT

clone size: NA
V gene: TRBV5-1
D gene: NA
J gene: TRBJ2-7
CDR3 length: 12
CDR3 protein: CASKGQTYEQYF
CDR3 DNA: TGCGCCAGCAAAGGACAGACCTACGAGCAGTACTTC

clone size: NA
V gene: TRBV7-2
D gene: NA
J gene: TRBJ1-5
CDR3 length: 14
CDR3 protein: CASSLRWRDEPQHF
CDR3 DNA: TGTGCCAGCAGCTTAAGGTGGAGGGATGAGCCCCAGCATTTT

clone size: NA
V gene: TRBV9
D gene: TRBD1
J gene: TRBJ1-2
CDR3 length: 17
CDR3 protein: CASSDRDRGPPNYGYTF
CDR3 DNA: TGTGCCAGCAGCGACCGGGACAGGGGGCCTCCTAACTATGGCTACACCTTC

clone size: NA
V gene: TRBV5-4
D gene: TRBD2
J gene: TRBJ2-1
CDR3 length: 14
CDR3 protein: CASSLDVAGNEQFF
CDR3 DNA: TGTGCCAGCAGCTTGGACGTAGCGGGTAATGAGCAGTTCTTC

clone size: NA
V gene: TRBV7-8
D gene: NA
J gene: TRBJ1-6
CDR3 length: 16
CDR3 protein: CASSLGAANSNSPLHF
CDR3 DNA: TGTGCCAGCAGCTTAGGGGCAGCTAACTCTAATTCACCCCTCCACTTT

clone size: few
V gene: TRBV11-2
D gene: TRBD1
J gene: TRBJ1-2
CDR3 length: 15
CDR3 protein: CASSPTGQGSKGYTF
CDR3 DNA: TGTGCCAGCAGCCCAACTGGACAGGGTTCAAAGGGCTACACCTTC

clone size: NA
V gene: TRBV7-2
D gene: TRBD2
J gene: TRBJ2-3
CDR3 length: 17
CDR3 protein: CASSLGALAGGTDTQYF
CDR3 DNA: TGTGCCAGCAGCTTAGGAGCGCTAGCGGGGGGCACAGATACGCAGTATTTT

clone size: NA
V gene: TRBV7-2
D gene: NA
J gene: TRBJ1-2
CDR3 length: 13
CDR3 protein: CASSFGTIGGYTF
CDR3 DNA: TGTGCCAGCAGCTTTGGGACTATCGGCGGCTACACCTTC

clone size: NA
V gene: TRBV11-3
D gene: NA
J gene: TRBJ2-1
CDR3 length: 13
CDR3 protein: CASSQGGHNEQFF
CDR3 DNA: TGTGCCAGCAGCCAAGGGGGGCACAATGAGCAGTTCTTC